A single sample is the source of the 21 T cell receptor beta chains below, sequenced in a study of T cells after yellow fever vaccination. TCRdb fed the 5' RACE reads into MiXCR, producing one record per CDR3 protein. This sample has under 600,000 distinct CDR3 sequences, with roughly 14% found just once. The input for sequencing was PBMCs, taken on the day of the yellow fever booster vaccination. These receptors came from a man aged 25 to 45 who received the YFV17D yellow fever vaccine.

The V call is TRBV19, the J call TRBJ2-7; 7 positions match TRBD1. Trimming cost V 4 bases and J 12 bases; bases outside gene matches: 12. CDR3 length: 13 amino acids. The V gene's germline CDR1 is LNHDA and CDR2 SQIVND (reference sequence). The CDR3 region is CASSTTDRAQWYF. For the CDR3, the DNA is TGTGCCAGTAGTACGACCGACAGGGCCCAGTGGTACTTC.

This chain connects TRBV6-2 or TRBV6-3 to TRBJ2-1, with unresolved D. Trimming removed 1 base at V and 7 bases at J, with 11 bases between. Germline V gene data show CDR1 as MNHEY and CDR2 as SVGEGT. The CDR3 length is 14 residues. The CDR3 loop reads CASSYWGLTNEQFF. The CDR3 nucleotides read TGTGCCAGCAGTTACTGGGGTTTAACAAATGAGCAGTTCTTC.

This clonotype came up a few times. The chain combines TRBV7-6 with TRBJ1-4; D call uncertain. The CDR3 sequence is 15 residues long. The V end lost 5 bases, the J end lost 3 bases, and 13 bases lay between the germline ends. Germline assignment: CDR1 SGHVS and CDR2 FNYEAQ. The chain's CDR3 is CASSPDRGPNEKLFF. CDR3 coding DNA: TGTGCCAGCAGCCCAGACCGGGGTCCTAATGAAAAACTGTTTTTT.

This rearrangement joins TRBV4-3 to TRBJ2-1, with 11 bases that match TRBD2. The CDR3 runs to 17 residues. Germline V gene lookup returns CDR1 LGHNA and CDR2 YSLEER. With V trimmed by 2 bases and J by 1 base, 4 bases remained unmatched. Written as DNA, the CDR3 is TGCGCCAGCAGCCAACCAACTAGCGGGGGATCCTACAATGAGCAGTTCTTC. This gives the protein CASSQPTSGGSYNEQFF.

The table lists this clonotype with a few counts. The chain couples TRBV25-1 to TRBJ2-1, with D tentatively TRBD1 (6 bases). CDR1 and CDR2 from the germline V gene are MGHDK and SYGVNS. The CDR3 runs 16 residues. Deletions cut 3 bases from V and 0 bases from J, with 12 bases between. The CDR3 loop is CASSETGPLSYNEQFF. CDR3 nucleotides: TGTGCCAGCAGTGAGACAGGACCCCTCTCCTACAATGAGCAGTTCTTC. Combining the CDR3 with reference TRBV25-1 and TRBJ2-1 gives the whole variable domain EADIYQTPRYLVIGTGKKITLECSQTMGHDKMYWYQQDPGMELHLIHYSYGVNSTEKGDLSSESTVSRIRTEHFPLTLESARPSHTSQYLCASSETGPLSYNEQFFGPGTRLTVL.

Only a few counts were recorded for this clonotype. The chain recombines TRBV9 with TRBJ2-3, with D uncertain. V was trimmed by 3 bases and J by 3 bases, leaving 8 bases between them. This CDR3 has 13 amino acids. The V gene's germline CDR1 is SGDLS and CDR2 YYNGEE. The CDR3 region is CASSGGLTDTQYF. The DNA for the CDR3 is TGTGCCAGCAGCGGCGGTTTAACAGATACGCAGTATTTT.

This clonotype has only a few counts. The gene calls are TRBV28 and TRBJ2-7; perhaps TRBD1 as D (6 bases). The CDR3 runs 14 residues. Trimming pared 3 bases from V and 5 bases from J, leaving 14 bases between. Germline V gives CDR1 MDHEN, CDR2 SYDVKM. CDR3 nucleotide sequence: TGTGCCAGCAGTTTGGGGGCGGTTAGAAACGAGCAGTACTTC. It is translated as CASSLGAVRNEQYF. Drawing the rest from reference TRBV28 and TRBJ2-7, the complete variable domain is DVKVTQSSRYLVKRTGEKVFLECVQDMDHENMFWYRQDPGLGLRLIYFSYDVKMKEKGDIPEGYSVSREKKERFSLILESASTNQTSMYLCASSLGAVRNEQYFGPGTRLTVT.

The chain links TRBV6-1 to TRBJ2-1; maybe TRBD2 (6 bases). The V end lost 2 bases, the J end lost 4 bases, and 15 bases lay between the germline ends. Germline V gene data show CDR1 as MNHNS and CDR2 as SASEGT. The CDR3 consists of 16 residues. CDR3: CASSESGGAIYNEQFF. For the CDR3, the DNA is TGTGCCAGCAGTGAATCGGGCGGGGCAATTTACAATGAGCAGTTCTTC.

This clonotype has a handful of counts. The V and J genes are TRBV15 and TRBJ2-7; 9 bases line up with TRBD2. This CDR3 has 14 residues. J gave up 4 bases and V 4 bases, and 5 bases lay outside the gene matches. Germline V CDR1 and CDR2: LNHNV, YYDKDF (reference sequence). The DNA for the CDR3 is TGTGCCACCAGCATAGCGGGAGAAGGTTACGAGCAGTACTTC. This codes for CATSIAGEGYEQYF.

This clonotype was observed a few times. The chain employs TRBV20-1 and TRBJ2-4, with D hard to call. With 5 bases removed from V and 0 bases from J, the gap between germline ends came to 11 bases. There are 14 residues in the CDR3. Germline values: CDR1 DFQATT, CDR2 SNEGSKA (reference sequence). The CDR3 DNA reads TGCAGTGCTGAGAAGGGCGGAGCCAAAAACATTCAGTACTTC. Protein product: CSAEKGGAKNIQYF.

The rearrangement joins TRBV6-2 or TRBV6-3 to TRBJ2-3; D might be TRBD1 (5 bases). Germline CDR1 reads MNHEY; CDR2 reads SVGEGT. V gave up 6 bases and J gave up 3 bases, with 22 bases separating them. The CDR3 is 17 amino acids. In DNA, the CDR3 is TGTGCCAGCAGCTATGTGTCAGACAGCCCTGGAACAGATACGCAGTATTTT. As protein: CASSYVSDSPGTDTQYF.

This clonotype was seen ten or more times. The rearrangement uses TRBV9 and TRBJ2-1; D is unresolved. This CDR3 is built from 11 residues. Germline CDR1 is SGDLS and CDR2 is YYNGEE. With 2 bases removed from V and 9 bases from J, the gap between germline ends came to 6 bases. The CDR3 sequence: CASSVGSEQFF. As DNA, the CDR3 is TGTGCCAGCAGCGTGGGTAGTGAGCAGTTCTTC. The variable domain in full, completed from reference TRBV9 and TRBJ2-1, reads DSGVTQTPKHLITATGQRVTLRCSPRSGDLSVYWYQQSLDQGLQFLIQYYNGEERAKGNILERFSAQQFPDLHSELNLSSLELGDSALYFCASSVGSEQFFGPGTRLTVL.

This rearrangement joins TRBV6-1 to TRBJ1-3; D possibly corresponds to TRBD1 (5 bases). The V gene's germline CDR1 is MNHNS and CDR2 SASEGT. Trimming left V 6 bases short and J 3 bases short, with 18 bases between. The CDR3 contains 16 residues. In DNA form, the CDR3 reads TGTGCCAGCAGACCAGGGATGTGGACTAGTGGAAACACCATATATTTT. This codes for CASRPGMWTSGNTIYF.

The V call is TRBV4-3, the J call TRBJ2-1; TRBD2 matches 9 bases. Germline V CDR1 and CDR2: LGHNA, YSLEER. V gave up 0 bases and J gave up 4 bases; unmatched junction bases: 4. The CDR3 length is 16 residues. CDR3 amino acids: CASSQDFSGGYNEQFF. CDR3 DNA sequence: TGCGCCAGCAGCCAAGATTTCAGCGGGGGGTACAATGAGCAGTTCTTC.

There are a few counts of this clonotype. This rearrangement joins TRBV29-1 to TRBJ2-5; perhaps TRBD1 as D (5 bases). Trimming removed 5 bases at V and 0 bases at J, with 13 bases between. The CDR3 is made up of 14 amino acids. Germline lookup yields CDR1 SQVTM and CDR2 ANQGSEA. CDR3 sequence reads: CSVRPGKNQETQYF. CDR3 coding DNA: TGCAGCGTTAGGCCAGGGAAAAACCAAGAGACCCAGTACTTC.

Only one count was recorded for this clonotype. The chain recombines TRBV6-1 with TRBJ2-5; D unresolved. The V end lost 6 bases, the J end lost 4 bases, and 15 bases lay between the germline ends. The CDR3 runs to 14 residues. Germline V gene data show CDR1 as MNHNS and CDR2 as SASEGT. CDR3: CASRLTRMGETQYF. In DNA form, the CDR3 reads TGTGCCAGCAGGTTGACAAGAATGGGAGAGACCCAGTACTTC.

The chain links TRBV6-1 to TRBJ2-6; D ambiguous. CDR1 is MNHNS and CDR2 is SASEGT in the germline V gene. Trimming left V 7 bases short and J 0 bases short, with 10 bases between. The CDR3 covers 15 residues. As DNA, the CDR3 is TGTGCCAGCACCAACCCGAGCTCTGGGGCCAACGTCCTGACTTTC. Protein: CASTNPSSGANVLTF.

V is TRBV5-1 and J is TRBJ2-5; 13 bases map to TRBD2. The CDR3 covers 15 residues. Germline-derived CDR1 and CDR2 are SGHRS and YFSETQ. With V trimmed by 4 bases and J by 4 bases, 4 bases remained unmatched. CDR3 sequence reads: CASSKGTSGTETQYF. The DNA for the CDR3 is TGCGCCAGCAGCAAAGGGACTAGCGGGACAGAGACCCAGTACTTC.

The J gene is TRBJ2-5, the V gene TRBV4-3; TRBD1 is a possible D gene (6 bases). The V and J ends lost 0 bases and 2 bases respectively, with 10 bases between them. The germline V gene has CDR1 LGHNA and CDR2 YSLEER. The CDR3 length is 15 residues. The DNA for the CDR3 is TGCGCCAGCAGCCAAGAACGGACAGTACAAGAGACCCAGTACTTC. Translated: CASSQERTVQETQYF.

This clonotype was observed a handful of times. The chain recombines TRBV12-3 or TRBV12-4 with TRBJ2-2, with D uncertain. V shed 6 bases and J shed 2 bases, with 13 bases lying between them. This CDR3 has 15 residues. This chain's CDR3 is CASSKNTINTGELFF. The CDR3 coding sequence is TGTGCCAGCAGCAAAAATACAATCAACACCGGGGAGCTGTTTTTT.

The chain joins TRBV7-6 to TRBJ2-1; 11 bases fit TRBD2. CDR1 SGHVS and CDR2 FNYEAQ come from the germline V gene. There are 15 residues in the CDR3. The V segment lost 3 bases and the J segment 5 bases; nucleotides outside the gene matches: 3. CDR3 residues: CASSFTSGSNNEQFF. CDR3 DNA: TGTGCCAGCAGCTTCACTAGCGGGAGCAACAATGAGCAGTTCTTC.